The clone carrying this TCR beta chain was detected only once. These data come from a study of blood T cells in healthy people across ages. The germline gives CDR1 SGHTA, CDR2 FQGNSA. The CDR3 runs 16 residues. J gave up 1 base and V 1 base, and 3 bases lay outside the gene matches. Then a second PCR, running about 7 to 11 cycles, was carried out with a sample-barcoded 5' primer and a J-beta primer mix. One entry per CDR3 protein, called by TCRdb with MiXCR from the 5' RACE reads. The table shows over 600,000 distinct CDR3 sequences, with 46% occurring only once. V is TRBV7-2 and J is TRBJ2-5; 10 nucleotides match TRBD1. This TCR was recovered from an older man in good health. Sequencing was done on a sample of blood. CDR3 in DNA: TGTGCCAGCAGCTTAGGTTGGACAGGGGGCCAAGAGACCCAGTACTTC. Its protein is CASSLGWTGGQETQYF. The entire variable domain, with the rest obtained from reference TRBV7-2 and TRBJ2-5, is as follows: GAGVSQSPSNKVTEKGKDVELRCDPISGHTALYWYRQSLGQGLEFLIYFQGNSAPDKSGLPSDRFSAERTGGSVSTLTIQRTQQEDSAVYLCASSLGWTGGQETQYFGPGTRLLVL.